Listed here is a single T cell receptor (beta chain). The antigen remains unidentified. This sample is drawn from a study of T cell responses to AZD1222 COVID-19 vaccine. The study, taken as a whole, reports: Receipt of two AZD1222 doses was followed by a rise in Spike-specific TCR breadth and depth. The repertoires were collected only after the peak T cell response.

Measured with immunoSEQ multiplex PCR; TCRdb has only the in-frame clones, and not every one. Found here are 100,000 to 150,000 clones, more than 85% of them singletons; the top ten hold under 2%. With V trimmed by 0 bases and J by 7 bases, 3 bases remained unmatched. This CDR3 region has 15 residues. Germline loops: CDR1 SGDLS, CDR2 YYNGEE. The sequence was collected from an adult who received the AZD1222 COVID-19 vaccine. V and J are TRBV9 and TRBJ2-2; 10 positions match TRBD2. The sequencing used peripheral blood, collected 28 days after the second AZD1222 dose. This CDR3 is CASSVGLAGDGELFF. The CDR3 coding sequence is TGTGCCAGCAGCGTAGGGCTAGCGGGAGACGGGGAGCTGTTTTTT. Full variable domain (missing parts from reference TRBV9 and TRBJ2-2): DSGVTQTPKHLITATGQRVTLRCSPRSGDLSVYWYQQSLDQGLQFLIQYYNGEERAKGNILERFSAQQFPDLHSELNLSSLELGDSALYFCASSVGLAGDGELFFGEGSRLTVL.